This T cell receptor (beta chain) was recorded in a study of blood T cell repertoires in COVID-19. The J segment lost 2 bases and the V segment lost 2 bases, leaving 13 bases of the junction unmatched. The CDR3 length is 18 residues. Germline V lookup: CDR1 SGHVS, CDR2 FNYEAQ. The authors' processing: Reference gene primers were amplified, and this amplification served to estimate nucleated cell counts. The method was immunoSEQ multiplex PCR; TCRdb's version includes in-frame clones alone and lacks a portion of them. Clone size and the V and J calls come from that table; the DNA yielded D and trimming. The table lists 300,000 to 500,000 clones, around 87% of them singletons, with 0.95% to 1% in the top ten.

The TCR sequence derives from a woman under 40 with acute COVID-19. The chain joins TRBV7-6 to TRBJ2-5; the match to TRBD1 covers 8 bases. The sequenced material came from PBMCs or T cells enriched from blood (not recorded which). The CDR3, as DNA: TGTGCCAGCAGCTTATCTGGGACAGGCGTCCGGAAGCAAGAGACCCAGTACTTC. Protein sequence: CASSLSGTGVRKQETQYF. The full variable domain, in which reference TRBV7-6 and TRBJ2-5 provide the parts outside the CDR3, is GAGVSQSPRYKVTKRGQDVALRCDPISGHVSLYWYRQALGQGPEFLTYFNYEAQQDKSGLPNDRFSAERPEGSISTLTIQRTEQRDSAMYRCASSLSGTGVRKQETQYFGPGTRLLVL.